This TCR beta chain was sequenced for a study of blood T cell repertoires in COVID-19. Study details: Researchers got acute and convalescent COVID-19 samples from the United States, Italy and Spain.

CDR1 and CDR2 (germline): SGHNT, YENEEA. The CDR3 runs 12 residues. V was trimmed by 5 bases and J by 7 bases, leaving 9 bases between them. Enrollment of patients from Seattle took place during active infection, with longitudinal follow-up. In the original processing: Nucleated cell counts were estimated from reference gene primer amplification. The table came from immunoSEQ multiplex PCR; TCRdb's copy has only in-frame clones and leaves some out. V and J calls and clone size are copied from that table; D and trimming were computed from the DNA. This table holds 250,000 to 300,000 clones, about 89% found once.

Sequencing was performed on peripheral blood. V and J are TRBV11-3 and TRBJ2-1, with D unresolved. This receptor was taken from a woman in her twenties or thirties with COVID-19, enrolled during active disease. The CDR3 sequence is CASSVGVNEQFF. The CDR3 nucleotides read TGTGCCAGCAGCGTAGGCGTGAATGAGCAGTTCTTC.